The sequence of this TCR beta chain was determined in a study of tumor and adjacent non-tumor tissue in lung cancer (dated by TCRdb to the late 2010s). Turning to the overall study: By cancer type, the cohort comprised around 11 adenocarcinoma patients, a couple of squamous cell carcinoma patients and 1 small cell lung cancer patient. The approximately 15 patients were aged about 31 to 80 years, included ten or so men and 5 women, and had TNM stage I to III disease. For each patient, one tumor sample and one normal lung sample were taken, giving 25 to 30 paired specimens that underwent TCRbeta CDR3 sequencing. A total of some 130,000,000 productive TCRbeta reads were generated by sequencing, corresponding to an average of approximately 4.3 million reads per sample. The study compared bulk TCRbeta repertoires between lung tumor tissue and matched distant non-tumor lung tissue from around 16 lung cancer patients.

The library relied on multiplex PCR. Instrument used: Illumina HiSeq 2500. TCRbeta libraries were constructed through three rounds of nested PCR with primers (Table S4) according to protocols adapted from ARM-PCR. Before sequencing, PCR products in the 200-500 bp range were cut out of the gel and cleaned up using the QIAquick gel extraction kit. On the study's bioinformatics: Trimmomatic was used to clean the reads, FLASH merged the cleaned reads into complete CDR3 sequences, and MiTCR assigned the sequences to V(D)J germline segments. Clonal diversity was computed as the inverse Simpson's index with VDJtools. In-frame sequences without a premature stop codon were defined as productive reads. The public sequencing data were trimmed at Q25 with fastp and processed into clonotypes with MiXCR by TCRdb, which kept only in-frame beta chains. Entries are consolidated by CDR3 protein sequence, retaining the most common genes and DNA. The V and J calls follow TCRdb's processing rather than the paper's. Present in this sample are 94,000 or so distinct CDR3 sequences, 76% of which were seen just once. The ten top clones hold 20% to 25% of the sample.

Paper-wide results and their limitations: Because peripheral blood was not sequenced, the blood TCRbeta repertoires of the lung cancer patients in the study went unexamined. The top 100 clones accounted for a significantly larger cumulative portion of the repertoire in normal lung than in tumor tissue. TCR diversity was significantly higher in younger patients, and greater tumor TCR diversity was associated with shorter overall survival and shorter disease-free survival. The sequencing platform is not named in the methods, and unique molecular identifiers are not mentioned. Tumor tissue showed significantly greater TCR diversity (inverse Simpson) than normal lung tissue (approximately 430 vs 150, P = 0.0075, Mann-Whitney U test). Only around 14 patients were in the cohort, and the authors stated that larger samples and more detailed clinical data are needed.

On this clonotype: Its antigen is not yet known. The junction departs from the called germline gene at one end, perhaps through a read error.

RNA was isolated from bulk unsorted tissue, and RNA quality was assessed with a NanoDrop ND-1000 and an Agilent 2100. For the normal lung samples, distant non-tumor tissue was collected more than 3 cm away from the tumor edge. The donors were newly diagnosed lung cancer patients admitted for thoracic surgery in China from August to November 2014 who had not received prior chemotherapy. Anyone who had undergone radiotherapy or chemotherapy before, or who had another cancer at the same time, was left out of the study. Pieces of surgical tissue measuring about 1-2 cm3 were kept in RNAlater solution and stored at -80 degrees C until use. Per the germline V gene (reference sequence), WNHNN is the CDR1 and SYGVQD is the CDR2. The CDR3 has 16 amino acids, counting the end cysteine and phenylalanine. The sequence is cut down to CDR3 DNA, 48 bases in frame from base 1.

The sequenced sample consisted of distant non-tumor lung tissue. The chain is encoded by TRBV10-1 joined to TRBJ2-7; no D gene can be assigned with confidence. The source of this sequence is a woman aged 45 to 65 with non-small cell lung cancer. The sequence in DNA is TGCGCCAGCAGTAGGTCAACCCTCCCACGTCCCTACGAGCAGTGCTTC. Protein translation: CASSRSTLPRPYEQCF.